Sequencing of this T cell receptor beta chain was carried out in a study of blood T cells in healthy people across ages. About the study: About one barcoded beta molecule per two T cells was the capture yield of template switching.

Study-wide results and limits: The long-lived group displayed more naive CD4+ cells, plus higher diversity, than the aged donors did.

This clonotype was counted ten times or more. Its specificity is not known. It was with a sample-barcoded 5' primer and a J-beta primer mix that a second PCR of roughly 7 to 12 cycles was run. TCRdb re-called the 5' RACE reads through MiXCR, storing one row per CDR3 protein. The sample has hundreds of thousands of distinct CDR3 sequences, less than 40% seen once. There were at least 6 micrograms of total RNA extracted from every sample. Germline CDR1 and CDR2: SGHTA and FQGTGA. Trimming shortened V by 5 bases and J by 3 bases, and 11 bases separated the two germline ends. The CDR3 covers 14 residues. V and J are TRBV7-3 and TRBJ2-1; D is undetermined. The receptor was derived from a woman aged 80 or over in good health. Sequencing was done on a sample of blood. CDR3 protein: CASSPAGLYNEQFF. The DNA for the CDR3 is TGTGCCAGCAGCCCGGCCGGGCTCTACAATGAGCAGTTCTTC.